This T cell receptor (beta chain) appears in the sequencing data of a study of blood T cell repertoires in COVID-19. Study at large: Samples of COVID-19 (acute and convalescent) were obtained from the United States, Italy and Spain. PBMCs, B-cell-depleted T cells, or T cells provided the cDNA or gDNA that made up the material.

Methods used by the authors: Estimated nucleated cell counts came from reference gene primer amplification. The protocol was immunoSEQ multiplex PCR, while the TCRdb copy is restricted to in-frame clones and leaves out a portion. V and J calls and clone size are as listed in that table; D and trimming were resolved from the DNA. The sample lists 200,000 to 250,000 clones, roughly 85% seen once, with less than 6.5% in the top ten. This clone has more than one count but fewer than ten. Seattle participants joined during active infection and were tracked over time. This CDR3 has 15 residues. Germline V gene data show CDR1 as LNHDA and CDR2 as SQIVND (reference sequence). V lost 1 base, J lost 5 bases, and 4 bases stayed unmatched.

The receptor was isolated from a man aged 50 or older with COVID-19, enrolled during active disease. Sequences were obtained from peripheral blood. V usage is TRBV19 and J usage is TRBJ1-4; 7 bases are a match to TRBD1. CDR3 nucleotide sequence: TGTGCCAGTAGTATAGCCTACAGGGGAAATGAAAAACTGTTTTTT. Residues: CASSIAYRGNEKLFF.